These 26 T cell receptor beta chains share one sample of origin, sequenced in a study of technical replicates of blood from several donors. Profiling relied on immunoSEQ multiplex PCR, and the TCRdb table lists in-frame clones only, not all of them. Among approximately 73,000 clones, 96% were seen once, and the ten largest hold 0.3% to 0.35%. The sequencing input was T cells isolated from PBMCs. The receptors come from a human donor in good health.

This clone showed up just once. The chain has TRBV5-4 and TRBJ1-2, with D uncertain. CDR1 is SGHNT and CDR2 is YYREEE in the germline V gene (reference sequence). CDR3 length equals 13 residues. Deletions cut 0 bases from V and 2 bases from J, with 5 bases between. The CDR3 sequence is CASSLGRNYGYTF. The CDR3 coding sequence is TGTGCCAGCAGCTTGGGCAGAAACTATGGCTACACCTTC.

The chain links TRBV5-4 to TRBJ1-4; D is perhaps TRBD1 (6 bases). This CDR3 has 15 residues. The V gene's germline CDR1 is SGHNT and CDR2 YYREEE (reference sequence). The V gene lost 0 bases and the J gene lost 4 bases, with 10 bases spanning the gap. CDR3 nucleotides: TGTGCCAGCAGCTTGGGGCAGGGGAATAATGAAAAACTGTTTTTT. Protein sequence: CASSLGQGNNEKLFF.

V gene TRBV6-5 combines with J gene TRBJ1-5, with D hard to call. Germline loops: CDR1 MNHEY, CDR2 SVGAGI. V dropped 7 bases and J dropped 0 bases, with 13 bases sitting between them. The CDR3 is made up of 15 amino acids. The CDR3 sequence is CASTPGLNSNQPQHF. The CDR3 bases are TGTGCCAGCACCCCGGGTCTGAATAGCAATCAGCCCCAGCATTTT.

V and J are TRBV6-5 and TRBJ1-1; D gene unclear. Germline V gene lookup returns CDR1 MNHEY and CDR2 SVGAGI. V lost 7 bases, J lost 7 bases, and 16 bases lay in between. The CDR3 extends over 13 amino acids. CDR3 residues: CASNYLGGGEAFF. The CDR3 DNA reads TGTGCCAGCAACTATCTTGGAGGTGGTGAAGCTTTCTTT.

This sequence joins TRBV28 and TRBJ2-2; D might be TRBD2 (5 bases). This CDR3 region has 16 residues. Germline V lookup: CDR1 MDHEN, CDR2 SYDVKM. The ends were cut back, 4 bases at V and 3 bases at J, with 15 bases in the middle. CDR3 loop: CASSWISAAHTGELFF. In DNA form, the CDR3 reads TGTGCCAGCAGTTGGATTAGCGCAGCTCACACCGGGGAGCTGTTTTTT.

In DNA, the CDR3 is TGTGCCAGCAGCGCCGGGACAGGGAAGAATAATGAAAAACTGTTTTTT. Encoded protein: CASSAGTGKNNEKLFF. V usage is TRBV11-2 and J usage is TRBJ1-4; 9 bases fit TRBD1. CDR1 is SGHAT and CDR2 is FQNNGV in the germline V gene. J lost 4 bases, V lost 5 bases, and 8 bases had no gene match. This CDR3 has 16 amino acids.

The J gene is TRBJ1-2, the V gene TRBV4-3, with D tentatively TRBD1 (5 bases). V was shortened by 4 bases and J by 5 bases, with 17 bases between the two germline ends. Germline CDR1 is LGHNA and CDR2 is YSLEER. The CDR3 sequence is 15 residues long. The CDR3 spells CASSPFGGIGYGYTF. In nucleotides, the CDR3 is TGCGCCAGCAGCCCCTTTGGGGGGATTGGGTATGGCTACACCTTC.

The rearrangement joins TRBV6-5 to TRBJ1-5, with 7 bases that match TRBD1. Germline lookup yields CDR1 MNHEY and CDR2 SVGAGI. V was pared by 5 bases and J by 6 bases, with 7 bases of the junction left unmatched. This CDR3 region has 14 residues. CDR3 in amino acids: CASSPDRVGQPQHF. Here the CDR3 DNA reads TGTGCCAGCAGTCCTGACAGGGTTGGTCAGCCCCAGCATTTT.

The rearrangement links TRBV7-6 to TRBJ1-4, with 8 bases identical to TRBD1. CDR1 and CDR2 from the germline V gene are SGHVS and FNYEAQ. Unmatched junction bases numbered 8, after V lost 4 bases and J lost 7 bases. The CDR3 is 15 amino acids. Here the CDR3 DNA reads TGTGCCAGCAGCTACCGGACAGGGTCGAGTGAAAAACTGTTTTTT. As protein: CASSYRTGSSEKLFF.

The gene calls are TRBV19 and TRBJ1-1; D is unresolved. CDR1 LNHDA and CDR2 SQIVND come from the germline V gene (reference sequence). V gave up 6 bases and J gave up 6 bases, with 14 bases separating them. The CDR3 totals 13 residues. The CDR3 here is CASRTVREAEAFF. In DNA form, the CDR3 reads TGTGCCAGTAGGACGGTAAGGGAGGCTGAAGCTTTCTTT. The whole variable domain, remainder taken from reference TRBV19 and TRBJ1-1, is DGGITQSPKYLFRKEGQNVTLSCEQNLNHDAMYWYRQDPGQGLRLIYYSQIVNDFQKGDIAEGYSVSREKKESFPLTVTSAQKNPTAFYLCASRTVREAEAFFGQGTRLTVV.

The chain employs TRBV19 and TRBJ1-2; D gene unclear. V was pared by 7 bases and J by 6 bases, with 15 bases between. There are 13 residues in the CDR3. Per germline, CDR1 LNHDA and CDR2 SQIVND (reference sequence). As DNA, the CDR3 is TGTGCCAGTAACACCGCGGCTACCCATGGCTACACCTTC. Protein sequence: CASNTAATHGYTF.

This sequence joins TRBV28 and TRBJ2-3; TRBD2 is a possible D gene (5 bases). Germline-derived CDR1 and CDR2 are MDHEN and SYDVKM. This CDR3 comprises 13 residues. V was trimmed by 2 bases and J by 9 bases, leaving 12 bases between them. In nucleotides, the CDR3 is TGTGCCAGCAGTTTAAACCTAGCTGAAACGCAGTATTTT. Its translation is CASSLNLAETQYF. The complete variable domain, with remaining parts taken from reference TRBV28 and TRBJ2-3, reads DVKVTQSSRYLVKRTGEKVFLECVQDMDHENMFWYRQDPGLGLRLIYFSYDVKMKEKGDIPEGYSVSREKKERFSLILESASTNQTSMYLCASSLNLAETQYFGPGTRLTVL.

The chain joins TRBV13 to TRBJ2-2; D call uncertain. The CDR3 is 13 residues long. In germline, CDR1 is PRHDT, CDR2 FYEKMQ (reference sequence). V was cut by 5 bases and J by 4 bases, with 8 bases left in between. The CDR3: CASSPVPTGELFF. In nucleotides, the CDR3 is TGTGCCAGCAGCCCCGTCCCCACCGGGGAGCTGTTTTTT.

The V call is TRBV20-1, the J call TRBJ2-1, with D unclear. Per germline, CDR1 DFQATT and CDR2 SNEGSKA (reference sequence). The CDR3 extends over 11 amino acids. Trimming cost V 1 base and J 4 bases, with 2 bases left between them. CDR3 bases: TGCAGTGCTAGAGCGTACAATGAGCAGTTCTTC. As protein: CSARAYNEQFF.

V and J are TRBV6-1 and TRBJ1-5, with a possible D match to TRBD1 (5 bases). Deletions cut 2 bases from V and 7 bases from J, with 15 bases between. Germline V gene lookup returns CDR1 MNHNS and CDR2 SASEGT. This CDR3 is 15 amino acids long. The DNA of the CDR3 is TGTGCCAGCAGTGAATCCATAGGGGTAGGGCAGCCCCAGCATTTT. Translated, it gives CASSESIGVGQPQHF.

This clone showed up just a few times. The chain combines TRBV5-4 with TRBJ2-7; D not certain. Germline V gives CDR1 SGHNT, CDR2 YYREEE (reference sequence). With 7 bases removed from V and 0 bases from J, the gap between germline ends came to 5 bases. This CDR3 contains 11 residues. CDR3 nucleotides: TGTGCCAGCGGCAACTCCTACGAGCAGTACTTC. Translation gives CASGNSYEQYF.

The V and J genes are TRBV6-5 and TRBJ2-1; unclear D gene. The germline V gene has CDR1 MNHEY and CDR2 SVGAGI. This CDR3 comprises 12 residues. V dropped 1 base and J dropped 9 bases, with 7 bases sitting between them. The CDR3 is CASSYYRTEQFF. CDR3 bases: TGTGCCAGCAGTTACTACAGAACTGAGCAGTTCTTC.

This rearrangement joins TRBV7-3 to TRBJ2-1, with 10 bases lining up with TRBD2. This CDR3 spans 15 amino acids. Germline V gene data show CDR1 as SGHTA and CDR2 as FQGTGA. Losses at the gene ends were 2 bases for V and 7 bases for J; bases not matched to a gene: 5. CDR3 in DNA: TGTGCCAGCAGCTTACTAGCGGGAGAGAAGAATGAGCAGTTCTTC. As protein: CASSLLAGEKNEQFF.

The V call is TRBV6-4, the J call TRBJ1-5, with D possibly matching TRBD1 (5 bases). This CDR3 has 15 amino acids. Germline loops: CDR1 MRHNA, CDR2 SNTAGT. V lost 9 bases and J 2 bases, leaving 17 bases between the germline ends. CDR3 in DNA: TGTGCCAGACCTTCCTTACGGGGGGGCAATCAGCCCCAGCATTTT. It is translated as CARPSLRGGNQPQHF.

CDR3 coding DNA: TGTGCCAGCATCCCAATTCTAGGCACTGAAGCTTTCTTT. Its protein is CASIPILGTEAFF. This chain uses TRBV6-5 with TRBJ1-1; D uncertain. Trimming removed 7 bases from V and 4 bases from J, with 13 bases in between. The CDR3 spans 13 residues. Germline V gene data show CDR1 as MNHEY and CDR2 as SVGAGI.

The V call is TRBV27, the J call TRBJ2-2, with TRBD1 identical over 10 bases. The CDR3 extends over 14 amino acids. CDR1 and CDR2 (germline): MNHEY, SMNVEV (reference sequence). V gave up 6 bases and J gave up 3 bases; unmatched junction bases: 1. The CDR3 DNA is TGTGCCAGCAGCGGACAGGGGGACACCGGGGAGCTGTTTTTT. This gives the protein CASSGQGDTGELFF.

The rearrangement joins TRBV11-3 to TRBJ2-5; D not resolved. Germline V gives CDR1 SGHNT, CDR2 YENEEA. Between the trimmed V and J ends, which lost 0 bases and 5 bases, there was a span of 10 bases. CDR3 length: 14 amino acids. The chain's CDR3 is CASSLDPSRETQYF. Written as DNA, the CDR3 is TGTGCCAGCAGCTTAGATCCCTCCCGGGAGACCCAGTACTTC.

The chain employs TRBV7-9 and TRBJ1-1; no definite D call. Trimming took 3 bases from V and 1 from J, leaving 6 bases between them. This CDR3 has 13 residues. CDR1 is SEHNR and CDR2 is FQNEAQ in the germline V gene (reference sequence). Here the CDR3 reads CASSFSGNTEAFF. DNA of the CDR3: TGTGCCAGCAGCTTCTCCGGGAACACTGAAGCTTTCTTT. The full variable domain, with the rest looked up from reference TRBV7-9 and TRBJ1-1, is DTGVSQNPRHKITKRGQNVTFRCDPISEHNRLYWYRQTLGQGPEFLTYFQNEAQLEKSRLLSDRFSAERPKGSFSTLEIQRTEQGDSAMYLCASSFSGNTEAFFGQGTRLTVV.

J is TRBJ2-7 and V is TRBV14, with 7 bases lining up with TRBD1. Germline-derived CDR1 and CDR2 are SGHDN and FVKESK. After removal of 1 base from V and 0 bases from J, the junction contained 9 bases not matched to a gene. The length of the CDR3 is 17 residues. The CDR3 DNA follows: TGTGCCAGCAGCCAAGGACCCTTAACAGGGGCCTCCTACGAGCAGTACTTC. Translated, it gives CASSQGPLTGASYEQYF.

V and J are TRBV7-3 and TRBJ1-1; tentatively, D is TRBD1 (5 bases). The CDR3 extends over 14 amino acids. Trimming removed 2 bases at V and 5 bases at J, with 12 bases between. CDR1 is SGHTA and CDR2 is FQGTGA in the germline V gene. CDR3 DNA sequence: TGTGCCAGCAGCTTAGCTCAGGGCGGAACTGAAGCTTTCTTT. Translated: CASSLAQGGTEAFF.

V is TRBV9 and J is TRBJ2-3; TRBD2 is a possible D gene (6 bases). The CDR3 covers 14 residues. The germline gives CDR1 SGDLS, CDR2 YYNGEE. V was trimmed by 3 bases and J by 7 bases, leaving 15 bases between them. The CDR3 bases are TGTGCCAGCAGCGACCGACTAGATCTACATACGCAGTATTTT. This codes for CASSDRLDLHTQYF.